The rows below give T cell receptor beta chains drawn from one sample of a study of blood T cell repertoires in COVID-19. The repertoire was sequenced with immunoSEQ multiplex PCR; TCRdb's copy has only in-frame clones and lacks some. Among 140,000 to 150,000 clones listed, over 70% were seen once. The sequenced sample was peripheral blood. Receptors originate from a woman aged 55-69 years with acute or convalescent COVID-19. CDR3s include the opening cysteine and the closing phenylalanine or tryptophan.

CDR3 protein: CASSLGPGLAGGETQYF
V gene: TRBV5-4
J gene: TRBJ2-5

CDR3 protein: CASSDSYGYTF
V gene: TRBV6-1
J gene: TRBJ1-2

CDR3 protein: CASEAGTSGRTGELFF
V gene: TRBV5-8
J gene: TRBJ2-2

CDR3 protein: CASSLDRDTEAFF
V gene: TRBV7-8
J gene: TRBJ1-1

CDR3 protein: CASSILAGGTEAFF
V gene: TRBV19
J gene: TRBJ1-1

CDR3 protein: CASSLSGGAGYNEQFF
V gene: TRBV27
J gene: TRBJ2-1

CDR3 protein: CATSRARPGLTNEQFF
V gene: TRBV15
J gene: TRBJ2-1

CDR3 protein: CASSIRDRAYEQYF
V gene: TRBV5-1
J gene: TRBJ2-7

CDR3 protein: CASSSGQTLLGEKLFF
V gene: TRBV2
J gene: TRBJ1-4

CDR3 protein: CASSRTGTNEQYF
V gene: TRBV7-9
J gene: TRBJ2-7

CDR3 protein: CASLRQGYGYTF
V gene: TRBV28
J gene: TRBJ1-2

CDR3 protein: CASRTSGPNTGELFF
V gene: TRBV2
J gene: TRBJ2-2

CDR3 protein: CAWRGGHNSGNTIYF
V gene: TRBV30
J gene: TRBJ1-3

CDR3 protein: CASIRWEPYGYTF
V gene: TRBV28
J gene: TRBJ1-2

CDR3 protein: CAWSRDSDEQFF
V gene: TRBV30
J gene: TRBJ2-1

CDR3 protein: CASSLGQAIHTEAFF
V gene: TRBV7-9
J gene: TRBJ1-1

CDR3 protein: CASSPQDRQRSYTF
V gene: TRBV28
J gene: TRBJ1-2

CDR3 protein: CAISAEQGLGQPQHF
V gene: TRBV10-3
J gene: TRBJ1-5

CDR3 protein: CAIIAGAGNTIYF
V gene: TRBV10-3
J gene: TRBJ1-3